Following are 8 T cell receptor beta chains from one sample sequenced in a study of cytomegalovirus exposure and HLA in healthy donors. The repertoire was sequenced with immunoSEQ multiplex PCR; TCRdb's copy has only in-frame clones and lacks some. The sample gives under 100,000 clones, roughly 97% of which show up once; around 0.78% is in the top ten. The sample taken for sequencing was PBMCs. The receptors shown here come from a man aged 18 to 35 in good health and CMV-seronegative.

The chain uses TRBV6-5 and TRBJ1-2; D gene unclear. Germline CDR1 and CDR2: MNHEY and SVGAGI. V shed 5 bases and J shed 4 bases, with 11 bases lying between them. The CDR3 covers 13 residues. CDR3 in amino acids: CASSDAGGYGYTF. The CDR3 nucleotides read TGTGCCAGCAGTGACGCAGGAGGCTATGGCTACACCTTC.

This CDR3 is CASIRERGTDTQYF. For the CDR3, the DNA is TGTGCCAGCATAAGGGAGCGGGGCACAGATACGCAGTATTTT. This chain joins TRBV6-5 and TRBJ2-3; TRBD2 is a possible D gene (6 bases). From germline, CDR1 is MNHEY and CDR2 SVGAGI. The CDR3 has 14 amino acids. V was cut by 7 bases and J by 1 base, with 12 bases left in between.

The chain joins TRBV2 to TRBJ2-2, with TRBD1 identical over 7 bases. The J segment lost 3 bases and the V segment lost 6 bases, leaving 13 bases of the junction unmatched. Looked up from germline, CDR1 is SNHLY and CDR2 is FYNNEI. The CDR3 totals 17 residues. The CDR3 is CASRGTDERGHTGELFF. The CDR3 region has the DNA TGTGCCAGCAGGGGGACAGATGAGAGGGGGCACACCGGGGAGCTGTTTTTT.

The V gene is TRBV9, the J gene TRBJ1-2, with 7 positions matching TRBD1. Germline CDR1 and CDR2: SGDLS and YYNGEE. The CDR3 runs 16 residues. Losses at the gene ends were 4 bases for V and 7 bases for J; bases not matched to a gene: 16. CDR3 bases: TGTGCCAGCAGCTCCCCCGCCCGGGACAGCACGGGTGGCTACACCTTC. Residues: CASSSPARDSTGGYTF.

V gene TRBV27 combines with J gene TRBJ2-7, with 8 bases aligning to TRBD1. The CDR3 has 14 amino acids. Germline values: CDR1 MNHEY, CDR2 SMNVEV (reference sequence). The ends lost 5 bases at V and 4 bases at J; junction bases unmatched: 7. The CDR3 nucleotides read TGTGCCAGCAGTCCCAGGACAGGGAGGTACGAGCAGTACTTC. This translates into CASSPRTGRYEQYF.

The chain has TRBV19 and TRBJ2-1; tentative D call: TRBD2 (5 bases). Trimming cost V 7 bases and J 3 bases, with 19 bases left between them. The CDR3 totals 16 residues. Germline assignment: CDR1 LNHDA and CDR2 SQIVND (reference sequence). Here the CDR3 DNA reads TGTGCCAGTACTACGGGATTTCTTAAGGGCTACAATGAGCAGTTCTTC. Translation gives CASTTGFLKGYNEQFF.

The rearrangement joins TRBV6-1 to TRBJ2-3; D perhaps matches TRBD2 (6 bases). Germline-derived CDR1 and CDR2 are MNHNS and SASEGT. The CDR3 contains 15 residues. Trimming took off 2 bases at V and 1 base at J, with 10 bases between the two ends. Here the CDR3 reads CASSEPTGGTDTQYF. The DNA for the CDR3 is TGTGCCAGCAGTGAACCTACGGGAGGCACAGATACGCAGTATTTT.

The V gene is TRBV5-1, the J gene TRBJ1-2; 8 bases are shared with TRBD1. V lost 2 bases and J lost 4; bases outside the gene matches: 7. Looked up from germline, CDR1 is SGHRS and CDR2 is YFSETQ. This CDR3 has 15 amino acids. The CDR3 is CASSFESDRVYGYTF. DNA of the CDR3: TGCGCCAGCAGCTTCGAATCGGACAGGGTCTATGGCTACACCTTC.